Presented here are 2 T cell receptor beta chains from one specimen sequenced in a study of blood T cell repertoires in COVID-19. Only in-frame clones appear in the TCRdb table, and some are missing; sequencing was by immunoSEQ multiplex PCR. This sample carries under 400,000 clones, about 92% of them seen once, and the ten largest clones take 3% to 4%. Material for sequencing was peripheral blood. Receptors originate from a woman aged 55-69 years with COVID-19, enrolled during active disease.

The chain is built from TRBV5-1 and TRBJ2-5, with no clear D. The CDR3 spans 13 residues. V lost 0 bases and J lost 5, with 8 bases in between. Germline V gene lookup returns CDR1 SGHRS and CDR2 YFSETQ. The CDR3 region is CASSLGARETQYF. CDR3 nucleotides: TGCGCCAGCAGCTTGGGAGCACGGGAGACCCAGTACTTC.

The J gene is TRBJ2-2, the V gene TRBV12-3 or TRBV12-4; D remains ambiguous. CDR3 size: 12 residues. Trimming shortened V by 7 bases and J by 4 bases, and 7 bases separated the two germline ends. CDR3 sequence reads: CASTLSTGELFF. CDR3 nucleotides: TGTGCCAGCACTCTAAGCACCGGGGAGCTGTTTTTT.